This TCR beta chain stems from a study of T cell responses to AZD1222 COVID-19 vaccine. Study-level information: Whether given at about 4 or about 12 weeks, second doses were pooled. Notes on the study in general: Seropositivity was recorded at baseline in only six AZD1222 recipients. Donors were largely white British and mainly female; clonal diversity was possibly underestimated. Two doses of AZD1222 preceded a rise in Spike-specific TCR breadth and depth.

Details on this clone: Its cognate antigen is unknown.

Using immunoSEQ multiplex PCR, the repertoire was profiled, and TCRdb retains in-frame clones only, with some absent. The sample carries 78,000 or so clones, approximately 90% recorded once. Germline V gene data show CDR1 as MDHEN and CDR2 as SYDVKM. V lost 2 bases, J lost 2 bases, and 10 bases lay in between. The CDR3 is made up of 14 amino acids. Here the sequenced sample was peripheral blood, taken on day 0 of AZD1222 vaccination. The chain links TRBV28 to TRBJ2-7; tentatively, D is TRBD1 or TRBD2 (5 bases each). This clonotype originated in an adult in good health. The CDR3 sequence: CASSLGASPYEQYF. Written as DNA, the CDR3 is TGTGCCAGCAGTTTAGGGGCTAGCCCCTACGAGCAGTACTTC.